This is a list of T cell receptor beta chains from one sample in a study of naive and memory T cell subsets. TCRdb redid the calling of the UMI-ligation and nested PCR reads with MiXCR, one entry per CDR3 protein. Of tens of thousands of distinct CDR3 sequences listed, about 6.1% are singletons. The sample here was skin, taken from a tuberculin skin test site. The receptor set was obtained from an adult in good health. The conserved cysteine and the conserved F or W are not part of the CDR3 here.

J gene: TRBJ2-1; V gene: TRBV2; CDR3 protein: ASSGRGTGARNEQF
J gene: TRBJ1-4; V gene: TRBV6-2/TRBV6-3; CDR3 protein: ASSYLTDSPGTAANEKLF
J gene: TRBJ2-7; V gene: TRBV6-2/TRBV6-3; CDR3 protein: ASSYGANEQY
J gene: TRBJ2-5; V gene: TRBV20-1; CDR3 protein: SARVSGRARETQY
J gene: TRBJ2-2; V gene: TRBV6-1; CDR3 protein: AIGTGGDTGELF
J gene: TRBJ2-7; V gene: TRBV7-9; CDR3 protein: ASSRGLAGISYEQY
J gene: TRBJ2-1; V gene: TRBV27; CDR3 protein: ASRSFMRGLGGYNEQF
J gene: TRBJ2-4; V gene: TRBV20-1; CDR3 protein: SALTFLAKNIQY
J gene: TRBJ1-5; V gene: TRBV27; CDR3 protein: ASSASRDRGRQPQH
J gene: TRBJ2-7; V gene: TRBV29-1; CDR3 protein: SGLASYEQY
J gene: TRBJ2-7; V gene: TRBV11-2; CDR3 protein: ASSLGTDKREWTEQY
J gene: TRBJ2-2; V gene: TRBV7-9; CDR3 protein: ASSLGSGSFSGELF
J gene: TRBJ2-4; V gene: TRBV7-9; CDR3 protein: ASSSTGTVQY
J gene: TRBJ2-2; V gene: TRBV7-2; CDR3 protein: ASSLYTANTGELF
J gene: TRBJ1-5; V gene: TRBV20-1; CDR3 protein: SAWQPKNQPQH
J gene: TRBJ2-5; V gene: TRBV7-2; CDR3 protein: ASSLTFAETQY
J gene: TRBJ2-1; V gene: TRBV6-1; CDR3 protein: ASSEPPGEQF
J gene: TRBJ1-6; V gene: TRBV12-3/TRBV12-4; CDR3 protein: ASSLGTAYSPLH
J gene: TRBJ2-3; V gene: TRBV27; CDR3 protein: ASSRLGTSGTDTQY
J gene: TRBJ1-5; V gene: TRBV19; CDR3 protein: ASSTGLNNQPQH
J gene: TRBJ2-3; V gene: TRBV4-2; CDR3 protein: ASSQDPGGPQY
J gene: TRBJ2-7; V gene: TRBV9; CDR3 protein: ASSVRDFPSYEQY
J gene: TRBJ1-3; V gene: TRBV5-1; CDR3 protein: ASSLAAGRSGNTIY